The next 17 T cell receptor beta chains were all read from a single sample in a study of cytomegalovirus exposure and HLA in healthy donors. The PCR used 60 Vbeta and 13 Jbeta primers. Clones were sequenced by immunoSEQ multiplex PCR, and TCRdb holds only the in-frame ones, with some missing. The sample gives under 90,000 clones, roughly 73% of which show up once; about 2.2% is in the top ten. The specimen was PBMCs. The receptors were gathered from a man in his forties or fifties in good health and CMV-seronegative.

CDR3 sequence: CASSYGEKANYGYTF. The CDR3 DNA reads TGTGCCAGCAGTTACGGAGAAAAAGCTAACTATGGCTACACCTTC. The V and J genes are TRBV6-5 and TRBJ1-2; no firm D call. CDR1 is MNHEY and CDR2 is SVGAGI in the germline V gene. The CDR3 is made up of 15 amino acids. Trimming removed 2 bases at V and 0 bases at J, with 10 bases between.

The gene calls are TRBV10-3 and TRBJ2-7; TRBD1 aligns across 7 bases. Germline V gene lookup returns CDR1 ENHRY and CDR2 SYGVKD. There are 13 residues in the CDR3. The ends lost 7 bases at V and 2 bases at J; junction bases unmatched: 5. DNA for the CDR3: TGTGCCATCACCAAGACAGGGACCTACGAGCAGTACTTC. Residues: CAITKTGTYEQYF.

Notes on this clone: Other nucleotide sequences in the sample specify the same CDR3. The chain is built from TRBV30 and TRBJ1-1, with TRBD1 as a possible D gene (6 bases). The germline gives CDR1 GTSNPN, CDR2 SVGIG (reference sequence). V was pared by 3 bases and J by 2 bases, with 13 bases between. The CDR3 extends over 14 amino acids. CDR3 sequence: CAWSVQGPNTEAFF. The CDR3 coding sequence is TGTGCCTGGAGCGTACAGGGTCCCAACACTGAAGCTTTCTTT.

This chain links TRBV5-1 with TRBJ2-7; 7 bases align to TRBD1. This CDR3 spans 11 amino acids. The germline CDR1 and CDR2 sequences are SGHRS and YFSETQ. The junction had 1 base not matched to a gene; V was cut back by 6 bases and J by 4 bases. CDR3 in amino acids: CASTQGYEQYF. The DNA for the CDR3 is TGCGCCAGCACACAGGGGTACGAGCAGTACTTC.

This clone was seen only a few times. CDR3 loop: CASSFSPGTGGVSNQPQHF. DNA of the CDR3: TGTGCCAGCAGCTTCAGTCCCGGGACAGGGGGCGTCAGCAATCAGCCCCAGCATTTT. V is TRBV13 and J is TRBJ1-5, with 12 bases lining up with TRBD1. The CDR3 sequence is 19 residues long. V was clipped by 3 bases and J by 1 base; unmatched bases: 10. Germline CDR1 is PRHDT and CDR2 is FYEKMQ (reference sequence).

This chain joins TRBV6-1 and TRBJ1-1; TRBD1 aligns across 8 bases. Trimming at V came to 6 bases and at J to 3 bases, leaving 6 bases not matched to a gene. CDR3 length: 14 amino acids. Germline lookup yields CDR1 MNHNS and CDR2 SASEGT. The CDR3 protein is CASRLGQGDTEAFF. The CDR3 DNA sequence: TGTGCCAGCAGACTCGGACAGGGAGACACTGAAGCTTTCTTT.

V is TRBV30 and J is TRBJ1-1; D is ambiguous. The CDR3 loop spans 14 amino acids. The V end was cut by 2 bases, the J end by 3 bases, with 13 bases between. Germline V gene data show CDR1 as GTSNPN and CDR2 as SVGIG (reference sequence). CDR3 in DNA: TGTGCCTGGAGTACACTTTCGGCGGACACTGAAGCTTTCTTT. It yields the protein CAWSTLSADTEAFF. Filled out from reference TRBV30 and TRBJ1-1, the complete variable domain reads SQTIHQWPATLVQPVGSPLSLECTVEGTSNPNLYWYRQAAGRGLQLLFYSVGIGQISSEVPQNLSASRPQDRQFILSSKKLLLSDSGFYLCAWSTLSADTEAFFGQGTRLTVV.

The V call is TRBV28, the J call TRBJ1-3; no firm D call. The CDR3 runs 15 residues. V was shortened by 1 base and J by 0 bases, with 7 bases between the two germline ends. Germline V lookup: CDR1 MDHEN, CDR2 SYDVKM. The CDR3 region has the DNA TGTGCCAGCAGTTTATCCAGCGACTCTGGAAACACCATATATTTT. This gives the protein CASSLSSDSGNTIYF.

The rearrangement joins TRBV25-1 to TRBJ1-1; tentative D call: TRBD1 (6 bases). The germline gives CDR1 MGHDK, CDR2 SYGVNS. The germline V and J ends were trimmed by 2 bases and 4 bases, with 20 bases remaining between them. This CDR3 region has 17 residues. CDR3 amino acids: CASSENRPHRGTTEAFF. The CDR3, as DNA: TGTGCCAGCAGTGAAAATAGGCCACATAGGGGGACCACTGAAGCTTTCTTT. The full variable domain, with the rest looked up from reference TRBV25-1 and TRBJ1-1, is EADIYQTPRYLVIGTGKKITLECSQTMGHDKMYWYQQDPGMELHLIHYSYGVNSTEKGDLSSESTVSRIRTEHFPLTLESARPSHTSQYLCASSENRPHRGTTEAFFGQGTRLTVV.

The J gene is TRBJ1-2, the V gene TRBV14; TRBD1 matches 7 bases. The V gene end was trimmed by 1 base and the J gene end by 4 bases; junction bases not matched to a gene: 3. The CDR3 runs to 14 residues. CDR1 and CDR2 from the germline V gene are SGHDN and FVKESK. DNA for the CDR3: TGTGCCAGCAGCCAAGCGGGACAGTTCTATGGCTACACCTTC. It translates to CASSQAGQFYGYTF.

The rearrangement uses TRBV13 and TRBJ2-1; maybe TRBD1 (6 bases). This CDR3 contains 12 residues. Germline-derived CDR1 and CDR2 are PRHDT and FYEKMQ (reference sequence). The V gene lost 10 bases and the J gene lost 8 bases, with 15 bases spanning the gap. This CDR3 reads CATSTGTDEQFF. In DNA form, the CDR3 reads TGTGCCACCTCGACAGGAACGGATGAGCAGTTCTTC.

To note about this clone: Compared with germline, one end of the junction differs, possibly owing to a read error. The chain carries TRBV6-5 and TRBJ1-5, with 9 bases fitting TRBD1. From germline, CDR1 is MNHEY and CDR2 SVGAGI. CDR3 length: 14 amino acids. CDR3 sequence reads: CASSLTGGNQPQHF. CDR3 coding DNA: TGTGCCAGCAGTCTTACAGGGGGCAACCAGCCCCAGCATTTT.

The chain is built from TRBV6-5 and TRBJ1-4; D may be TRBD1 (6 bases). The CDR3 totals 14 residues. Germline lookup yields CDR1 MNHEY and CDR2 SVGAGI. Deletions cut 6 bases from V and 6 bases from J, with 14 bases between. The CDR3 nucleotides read TGTGCCAGCAGATTGGGAGGGGGTGATGAAAAACTGTTTTTT. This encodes CASRLGGGDEKLFF.

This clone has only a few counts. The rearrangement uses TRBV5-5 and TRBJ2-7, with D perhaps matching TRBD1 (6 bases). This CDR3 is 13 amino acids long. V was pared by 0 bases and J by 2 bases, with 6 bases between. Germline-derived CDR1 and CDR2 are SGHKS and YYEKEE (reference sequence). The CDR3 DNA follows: TGTGCCAGCAGCTTGGACAGGGCCTACGAGCAGTACTTC. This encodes CASSLDRAYEQYF.

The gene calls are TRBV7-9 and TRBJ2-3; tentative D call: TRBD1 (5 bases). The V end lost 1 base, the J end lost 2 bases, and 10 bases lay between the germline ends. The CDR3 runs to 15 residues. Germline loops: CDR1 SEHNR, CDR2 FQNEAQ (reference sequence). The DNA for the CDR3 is TGTGCCAGCAGCTTAGTACAGGCGAACACAGATACGCAGTATTTT. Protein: CASSLVQANTDTQYF.

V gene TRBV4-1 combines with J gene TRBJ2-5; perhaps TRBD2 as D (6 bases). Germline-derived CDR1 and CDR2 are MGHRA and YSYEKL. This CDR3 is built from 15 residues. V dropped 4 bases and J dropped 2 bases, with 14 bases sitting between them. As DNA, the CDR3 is TGCGCCAGCAGCCGGACGATACGGGAGCAAGAGACCCAGTACTTC. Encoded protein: CASSRTIREQETQYF.

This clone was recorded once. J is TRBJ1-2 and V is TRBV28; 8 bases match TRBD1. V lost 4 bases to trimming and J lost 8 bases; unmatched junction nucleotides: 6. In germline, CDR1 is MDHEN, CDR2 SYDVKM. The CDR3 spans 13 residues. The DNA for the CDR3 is TGTGCCAGCAGTTCGGGACAGGCAAAGGGCTACACCTTC. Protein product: CASSSGQAKGYTF.